This T cell receptor beta chain was sequenced for a study of T cell responses to AZD1222 COVID-19 vaccine. Overall study results and limits: The peak T cell response came first, and repertoires were sampled only after it. It was only a handful of AZD1222 recipients who were seropositive at baseline.

Sequenced by immunoSEQ multiplex PCR; TCRdb stores in-frame clones only, minus some. Found here are around 140,000 clones, roughly 90% of them singletons; the top ten hold about 3.5%. Of note for this clone: Its target is unknown.

V was pared by 4 bases and J by 10 bases, with 12 bases of the junction left unmatched. The CDR3 is made up of 15 amino acids. Germline CDR1 reads SGHNT; CDR2 reads YYREEE (reference sequence). The material sequenced was peripheral blood, taken 28 days after the second AZD1222 dose. The source of this sequence is an adult who received the AZD1222 COVID-19 vaccine. The chain couples TRBV5-4 to TRBJ1-2, with 11 bases that match TRBD1. CDR3 protein: CASSIPGDRGMDYTF. For the CDR3, the DNA is TGTGCCAGCAGCATCCCGGGGGACAGGGGGATGGACTACACCTTC.